The 14 T cell receptor beta chains below were found in one sample sequenced in a study of human T cells and chemical hapten exposure. TCRdb analysed the RACE reads with MiXCR anew, one entry per CDR3 protein. The sample lists about 100,000 distinct CDR3 sequences, about 10% seen once, with more than 3% in the top ten. Time point noted: patch test 2, 6 weeks after DPC sensitization. Treatment noted: therapeutic diphenylcyclopropenone sensitization with weekly scalp DPC. The sample consisted of whole blood, taken in connection with sensitization to the hapten diphenylcyclopropenone (DPC). The origin of the receptors is a woman aged 40-49 years with alopecia areata. Some clones in this sample may be carry-over from other donors' samples.

The V call is TRBV7-2, the J call TRBJ1-1; the match to TRBD1 covers 9 bases. Germline V lookup: CDR1 SGHTA, CDR2 FQGNSA. CDR3 size: 14 residues. J was trimmed by 5 bases and V by 5 bases; bases with no gene match: 6. The CDR3 DNA follows: TGTGCCAGCAGCCAAAACAGGGGGCTAACTGAAGCTTTCTTT. It encodes CASSQNRGLTEAFF.

This sequence joins TRBV3-1 and TRBJ2-2; D remains ambiguous. V lost 5 bases to trimming and J lost 6 bases, with 10 bases between them. This CDR3 has 13 amino acids. The germline V gene encodes CDR1 LGHDT and CDR2 YNNKEL (reference sequence). In DNA, the CDR3 is TGTGCCAGCAGCGCCCGCATCGCCGGGGAGCTGTTTTTT. Translating gives CASSARIAGELFF.

The chain uses TRBV7-2 and TRBJ2-5; D is uncertain. Germline CDR1 SGHTA, CDR2 FQGNSA. V gave up 5 bases and J gave up 2 bases, with 12 bases separating them. This CDR3 comprises 14 residues. This chain's CDR3 is CASSPGNTQETQYF. As DNA, the CDR3 is TGTGCCAGCAGCCCCGGAAATACACAAGAGACCCAGTACTTC.

This clonotype was seen ten or more times. V usage is TRBV20-1 and J usage is TRBJ1-1, with 7 positions matching TRBD1. V lost 5 bases and J lost 0; bases outside the gene matches: 9. Per the germline V gene, CDR1 is DFQATT and CDR2 is SNEGSKA (reference sequence). CDR3 size: 15 residues. The CDR3 bases are TGCAGTGCTCGCCAGGGGGAAGGGATGAACACTGAAGCTTTCTTT. It yields the protein CSARQGEGMNTEAFF.

The chain carries TRBV12-3 or TRBV12-4 and TRBJ1-1; a weak D match, TRBD1 (6 bases). V was clipped by 3 bases and J by 6 bases, with 14 bases between them. The CDR3 is made up of 14 amino acids. The CDR3 sequence: CASSLGGLVAEAFF. CDR3 nucleotide sequence: TGTGCCAGCAGTTTGGGGGGGCTGGTCGCTGAAGCTTTCTTT.

This clonotype was counted ten times or more. V usage is TRBV18 and J usage is TRBJ1-1, with D maybe TRBD1 (6 bases). CDR1 and CDR2 from the germline V gene are KGHSH and LQKENI. CDR3 length equals 15 residues. V gave up 3 bases and J gave up 2 bases, with 13 bases separating them. The CDR3 sequence is CASSPQTGPNTEAFF. The CDR3 DNA follows: TGTGCCAGCTCACCCCAGACAGGCCCCAACACTGAAGCTTTCTTT.

Only a few counts were recorded for this clonotype. The chain uses TRBV4-1 and TRBJ2-7; D is unresolved. CDR3 length equals 15 residues. The ends were cut back, 0 bases at V and 3 bases at J, with 12 bases in the middle. CDR1 and CDR2 (germline): MGHRA, YSYEKL. CDR3 nucleotide sequence: TGCGCCAGCAGCCAAGATCCGCCTGACATCTACGAGCAGTACTTC. The encoded protein is CASSQDPPDIYEQYF.

This clonotype was detected ten times or more. V gene TRBV29-1 combines with J gene TRBJ1-1; no reliable D call. The CDR3 is made up of 13 amino acids. The germline V gene encodes CDR1 SQVTM and CDR2 ANQGSEA. V gave up 1 base and J gave up 2 bases, with 8 bases separating them. DNA for the CDR3: TGCAGCGTTGAAGGCCCATCAAACACTGAAGCTTTCTTT. This sequence encodes CSVEGPSNTEAFF.

V is TRBV12-3 or TRBV12-4 and J is TRBJ1-1; 9 bases are shared with TRBD1. The CDR3 is 15 residues long. V shed 4 bases, J shed 1 base, and the junction held 4 bases outside the gene matches. CDR3 nucleotides: TGTGCCAGCAGTTCGGGACAGGGTCCGAACACTGAAGCTTTCTTT. Translated: CASSSGQGPNTEAFF.

This clonotype was found many times. This rearrangement joins TRBV29-1 to TRBJ1-2, with D possibly matching TRBD1 (5 bases). CDR3 size: 17 residues. Germline lookup yields CDR1 SQVTM and CDR2 ANQGSEA. V was pared by 3 bases and J by 2 bases, with 22 bases between. CDR3 residues: CSVDSPGLTASNYGYTF. In nucleotides, the CDR3 is TGCAGCGTTGACAGCCCCGGCCTGACAGCCTCCAACTATGGCTACACCTTC.

This clonotype was counted between two and nine times. This chain uses TRBV16 with TRBJ2-1; TRBD2 agrees at 11 bases. This CDR3 has 12 residues. After removal of 5 bases from V and 9 bases from J, the junction contained 0 bases not matched to a gene. Germline CDR1 is KGHSY and CDR2 is FQNENV. The chain's CDR3 is CASSTSGGEQFF. The CDR3 DNA reads TGTGCCAGCAGCACTAGCGGGGGTGAGCAGTTCTTC.

The chain recombines TRBV20-1 with TRBJ1-5, with TRBD1 as a possible D gene (6 bases). This CDR3 comprises 14 residues. CDR1 and CDR2 from the germline V gene are DFQATT and SNEGSKA (reference sequence). Trimming removed 6 bases from V and 0 bases from J, with 12 bases in between. The CDR3 coding sequence is TGCAGTGCAAGGGGGGATCATAGCAATCAGCCCCAGCATTTT. Its translation: CSARGDHSNQPQHF.

This clonotype was counted between two and nine times. The V and J genes are TRBV12-3 or TRBV12-4 and TRBJ1-1, with D possibly matching TRBD1 (6 bases). The germline V and J ends were trimmed by 5 bases and 0 bases, with 10 bases remaining between them. This CDR3 has 14 amino acids. The CDR3 DNA follows: TGTGCCAGCAGTCGAGGGGGTGTGAACACTGAAGCTTTCTTT. This encodes CASSRGGVNTEAFF.

This clonotype was recorded many times. This chain connects TRBV4-1 to TRBJ1-3; D unresolved. CDR1 MGHRA and CDR2 YSYEKL come from the germline V gene. V shed 1 base and J shed 4 bases, with 11 bases lying between them. The CDR3 has 15 amino acids. CDR3 in amino acids: CASSQVGLPGNTIYF. CDR3 DNA: TGCGCCAGCAGCCAAGTAGGGCTACCCGGAAACACCATATATTTT.